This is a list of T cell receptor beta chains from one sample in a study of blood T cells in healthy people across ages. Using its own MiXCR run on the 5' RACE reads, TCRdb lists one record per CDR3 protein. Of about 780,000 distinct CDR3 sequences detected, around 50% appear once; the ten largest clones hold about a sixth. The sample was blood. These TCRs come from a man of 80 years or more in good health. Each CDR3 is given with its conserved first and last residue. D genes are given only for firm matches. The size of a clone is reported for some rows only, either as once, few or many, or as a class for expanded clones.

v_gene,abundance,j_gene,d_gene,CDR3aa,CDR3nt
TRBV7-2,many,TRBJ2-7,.,CASSLAHSNSYEQYF,TGTGCCAGCAGCTTAGCTCACTCCAACTCCTACGAGCAGTACTTC
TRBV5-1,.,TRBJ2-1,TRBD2,CASSSGLEEQFF,TGCGCCAGCAGCTCGGGACTAGAGGAGCAGTTCTTC
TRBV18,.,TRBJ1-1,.,CASSPIQRTNTEAFF,TGTGCCAGCTCACCTATACAGAGAACCAACACTGAAGCTTTCTTT
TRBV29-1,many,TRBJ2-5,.,CSVDGGQLETQYF,TGCAGCGTTGACGGGGGACAGTTAGAGACCCAGTACTTC
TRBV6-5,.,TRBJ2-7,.,CASSPTAGPYEQYF,TGTGCCAGCAGTCCCACGGCGGGGCCCTACGAGCAGTACTTC
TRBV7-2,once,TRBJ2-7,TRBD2,CAGSLERGNVYEQYF,TGTGCCGGCAGCTTAGAGCGGGGAAACGTCTACGAGCAGTACTTC
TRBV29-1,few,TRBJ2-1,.,CSVAVNTNNEQFF,TGCAGCGTTGCGGTAAACACCAACAATGAGCAGTTCTTC
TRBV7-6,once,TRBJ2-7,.,CASSPGIAYEQYF,TGTGCCAGCAGCCCCGGGATTGCCTACGAGCAGTACTTC
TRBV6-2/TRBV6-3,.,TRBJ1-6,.,CASSYEAENSPLHF,TGTGCCAGCAGTTACGAGGCGGAAAATTCACCCCTCCACTTT
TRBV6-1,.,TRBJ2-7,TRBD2,CASKRLAGGDSYNEQYF,TGTGCCAGCAAGCGGCTAGCGGGAGGGGACTCCTACAATGAGCAGTACTTC
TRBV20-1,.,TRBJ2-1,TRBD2,CSASPTSYEQFF,TGCAGTGCTAGCCCGACTAGCTATGAGCAGTTCTTC
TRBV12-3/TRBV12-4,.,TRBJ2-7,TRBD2,CASSQTPFLTSSYNEQYF,TGTGCCAGCAGCCAAACCCCGTTTTTGACTAGCTCCTACAATGAGCAGTACTTC
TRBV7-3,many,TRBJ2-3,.,CASSLYGDTQYF,TGTGCCAGCAGCTTATACGGAGATACGCAGTATTTT
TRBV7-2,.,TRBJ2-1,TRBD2,CASSQIAGSSYNEQFF,TGTGCCAGCAGCCAGATAGCGGGAAGCTCCTACAATGAGCAGTTCTTC
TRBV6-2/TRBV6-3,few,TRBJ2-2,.,CASRTVGTANTGELFF,TGTGCCAGCAGGACAGTTGGGACCGCGAACACCGGGGAGCTGTTTTTT
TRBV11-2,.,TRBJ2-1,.,CASSRIIEGLDEQFF,TGTGCCAGCAGCCGCATCATTGAAGGTCTCGATGAGCAGTTCTTC
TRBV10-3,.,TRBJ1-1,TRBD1,CAISTGTGGMSTEAFF,TGTGCCATCAGCACCGGGACAGGGGGGATGAGCACTGAAGCTTTCTTT
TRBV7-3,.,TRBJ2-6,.,CASSLNHQGVGANVLTF,TGTGCCAGCAGCTTGAACCACCAGGGAGTGGGGGCCAACGTCCTGACTTTC
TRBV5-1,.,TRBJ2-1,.,CASSPVFNGEQFF,TGCGCCAGCAGCCCGGTTTTCAACGGTGAGCAGTTCTTC
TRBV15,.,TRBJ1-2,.,CATSRGTSYGYTF,TGTGCCACCAGCAGAGGGACATCCTATGGCTACACCTTC
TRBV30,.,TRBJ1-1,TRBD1,CAWSPDRVGPAFF,TGTGCCTGGAGTCCCGACAGGGTGGGACCCGCTTTCTTT
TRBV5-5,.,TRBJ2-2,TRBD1,CASSHRGLDTGELFF,TGTGCCAGCAGCCACAGGGGGCTGGACACCGGGGAGCTGTTTTTT
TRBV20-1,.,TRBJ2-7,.,CSARGRSGGGDEQYF,TGCAGTGCTAGAGGACGTTCCGGAGGCGGTGACGAGCAGTACTTC
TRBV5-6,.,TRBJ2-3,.,CASRRLASEDTQYF,TGTGCCAGCAGACGACTGGCCTCCGAAGATACGCAGTATTTT
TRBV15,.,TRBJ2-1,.,CATSRDYRRAGYNEQFF,TGTGCCACCAGCAGAGATTACCGGCGAGCGGGTTACAATGAGCAGTTCTTC
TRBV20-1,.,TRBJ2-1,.,CSAPPHLGGDLSSYNEQFF,TGCAGTGCTCCTCCCCATTTGGGGGGAGACCTAAGCTCCTACAATGAGCAGTTCTTC
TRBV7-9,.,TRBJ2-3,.,CASSLGRDGDTQYF,TGTGCCAGCAGCTTAGGCAGGGACGGAGATACGCAGTATTTT
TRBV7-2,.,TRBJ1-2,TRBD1,CASYFPGQDFYGYTF,TGTGCCAGCTATTTCCCCGGACAGGACTTCTATGGCTACACCTTC
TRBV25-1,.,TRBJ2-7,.,CASSETGRHYEQYF,TGTGCCAGCAGTGAGACTGGCCGGCACTACGAGCAGTACTTC
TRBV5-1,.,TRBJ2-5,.,CASSLVGIPQETQYF,TGCGCCAGCAGCTTGGTGGGCATCCCCCAAGAGACCCAGTACTTC
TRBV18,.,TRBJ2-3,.,CASSPRHAPGNFTQYF,TGTGCCAGCTCACCACGACACGCACCGGGAAATTTTACGCAGTATTTT
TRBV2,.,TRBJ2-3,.,CASKSRDFTDTQYF,TGTGCCAGCAAATCCCGGGACTTCACAGATACGCAGTATTTT
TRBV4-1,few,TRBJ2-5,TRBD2,CASSQGPGGETQYF,TGCGCCAGCAGCCAAGGACCGGGGGGAGAGACCCAGTACTTC
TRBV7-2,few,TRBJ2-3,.,CASSLGSNTQYF,TGTGCCAGCAGCTTAGGATCAAATACGCAGTATTTT
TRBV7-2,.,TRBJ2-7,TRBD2,CASSFRTSYEQYF,TGTGCCAGCAGCTTCCGGACTAGCTACGAGCAGTACTTC
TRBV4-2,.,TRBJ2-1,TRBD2,CASSQTTSGREREQFF,TGTGCCAGCAGCCAAACGACTAGCGGGAGGGAACGGGAGCAGTTCTTC
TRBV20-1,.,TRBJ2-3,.,CSARTSSGTDTQYF,TGCAGTGCTAGGACTAGTTCGGGCACAGATACGCAGTATTTT
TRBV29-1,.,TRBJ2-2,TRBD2,CSVRTSGRADTGELFF,TGCAGCGTTCGGACTAGCGGGAGGGCCGACACCGGGGAGCTGTTTTTT
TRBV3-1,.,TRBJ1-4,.,CASSTGPSSEKLFF,TGTGCCAGCAGCACGGGACCTTCGAGCGAAAAACTGTTTTTT
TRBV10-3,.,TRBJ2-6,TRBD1,CAISQTGTGANVLTF,TGTGCCATCAGCCAGACAGGGACTGGGGCCAACGTCCTGACTTTC
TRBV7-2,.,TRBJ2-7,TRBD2,CASRRGGGGSSYEQYF,TGTGCCAGCAGGCGCGGTGGGGGGGGGAGCTCCTACGAGCAGTACTTC
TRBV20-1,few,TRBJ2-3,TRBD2,CSASGSGSPDTQYF,TGCAGTGCTAGCGGGAGCGGGAGCCCAGATACGCAGTATTTT
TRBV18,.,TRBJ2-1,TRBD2,CASSFRAGANEQFF,TGTGCCAGCTCCTTTCGGGCGGGAGCGAATGAGCAGTTCTTC
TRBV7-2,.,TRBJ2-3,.,CASSFRRADAQYF,TGTGCCAGCAGCTTTAGGCGGGCAGATGCGCAGTATTTT
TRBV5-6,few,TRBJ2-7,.,CASSFQVVSSYEQYF,TGTGCCAGCAGCTTTCAGGTGGTTAGTTCCTACGAGCAGTACTTC
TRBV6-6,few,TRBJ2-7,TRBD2,CASTSGGYYEQYF,TGTGCCAGCACTAGCGGGGGTTACTACGAGCAGTACTTC
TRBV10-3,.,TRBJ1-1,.,CAIARAVNTEAFF,TGTGCCATTGCTAGGGCGGTGAACACTGAAGCTTTCTTT
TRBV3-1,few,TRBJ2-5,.,CASSQLSQEETQYF,TGTGCCAGCAGCCAATTATCACAGGAAGAGACCCAGTACTTC
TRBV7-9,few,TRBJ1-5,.,CASGGLSNQPQHF,TGTGCCAGCGGGGGGTTAAGCAATCAGCCCCAGCATTTT
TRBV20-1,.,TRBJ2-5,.,CSARDELAGETQYF,TGCAGTGCTAGAGATGAACTAGCCGGGGAGACCCAGTACTTC
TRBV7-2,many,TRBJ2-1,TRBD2,CASTRRSGRENEQFF,TGTGCCAGCACCCGTAGGAGCGGGAGGGAAAATGAGCAGTTCTTC
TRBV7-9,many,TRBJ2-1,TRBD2,CASKPSGTSAYNEQFF,TGTGCCAGCAAGCCTTCCGGGACTAGCGCTTACAATGAGCAGTTCTTC